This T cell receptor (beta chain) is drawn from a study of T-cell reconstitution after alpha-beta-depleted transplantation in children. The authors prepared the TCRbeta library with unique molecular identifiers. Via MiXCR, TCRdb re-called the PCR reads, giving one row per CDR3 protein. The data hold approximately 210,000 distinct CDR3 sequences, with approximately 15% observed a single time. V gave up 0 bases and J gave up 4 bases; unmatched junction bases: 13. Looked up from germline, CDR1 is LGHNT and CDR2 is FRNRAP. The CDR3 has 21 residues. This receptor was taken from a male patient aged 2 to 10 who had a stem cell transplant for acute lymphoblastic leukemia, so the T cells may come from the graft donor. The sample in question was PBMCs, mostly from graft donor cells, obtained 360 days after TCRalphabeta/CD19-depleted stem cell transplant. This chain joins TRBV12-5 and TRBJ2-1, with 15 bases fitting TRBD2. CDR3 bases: TGTGCTAGTGGTTTGGTACATGGGGGACTAGCGGGAGGCTACGATTACAATGAGCAGTTCTTC. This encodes CASGLVHGGLAGGYDYNEQFF. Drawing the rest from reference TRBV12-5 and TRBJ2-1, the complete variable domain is DARVTQTPRHKVTEMGQEVTMRCQPILGHNTVFWYRQTMMQGLELLAYFRNRAPLDDSGMPKDRFSAEMPDATLATLKIQPSEPRDSAVYFCASGLVHGGLAGGYDYNEQFFGPGTRLTVL.